This T cell receptor (beta chain) was profiled in a study of cytomegalovirus exposure and HLA in healthy donors. General study findings and limits: As was reported, the classifier diagnosed cytomegalovirus status with high specificity and sensitivity. A list of roughly 160 TCR beta chains associated with cytomegalovirus was given. Most CMV-associated TCR beta chains were later found to appear HLA-restricted.

Trimming took off 6 bases at V and 1 base at J, with 10 bases between the two ends. The germline CDR1 and CDR2 sequences are MDHEN and SYDVKM. This CDR3 contains 14 residues. A multiplex PCR was run with 60 Vbeta primers and 13 Jbeta primers. Sequenced by immunoSEQ multiplex PCR; TCRdb stores in-frame clones only, minus some. There are more than 95,000 clones in the sample; about three quarters occur only once, and approximately 5% lies in the top ten. Note on this clone: Its specificity is unknown.

The V and J genes are TRBV28 and TRBJ1-5; possibly TRBD1 for D (5 bases). The clonotype was recovered from a man between 60 and 75 years old in good health and CMV-seropositive. The source material was PBMCs. CDR3 bases: TGTGCCAGCAGACCCCGACAGAGCAATCAGCCCCAGCATTTT. Protein sequence: CASRPRQSNQPQHF.